These 22 T cell receptor beta chains originate from one sample sequenced in a study of T cell responses to AZD1222 COVID-19 vaccine (dated by TCRdb to the early 2020s). Receptor libraries were prepared by the immunoSEQ multiplex PCR assay. What TCRdb holds here is the immuneACCESS table cut down to in-frame rearrangements. Part of the clones is not present; checked against another copy, under half of the missing clones reflect an unresolved V gene, and the others are unexplained. This sample gives about 39,000 clones in total; 88% of them show up just once. In total, the top ten clones hold under 30% of the sample. The sample's time point label is to be understood as: about 28 days (+/-7) after the second vaccine dose. The label giving this sample's treatment or condition can be read as: meningococcal conjugate vaccine given as trial control. The specimen was peripheral blood, collected 28 days after the second dose of the MenACWY control vaccine. The receptors come from an adult who received the MenACWY meningococcal vaccine as a control.

The rearrangement links TRBV5-1 to TRBJ2-5; 11 bases match TRBD2. Trimming took 6 bases from V and 3 from J; bases not matched to a gene: 13. This CDR3 is 17 amino acids long. The germline V gene encodes CDR1 SGHRS and CDR2 YFSETQ. DNA for the CDR3: TGCGCCAGCAACCCGACATCACTAGCGGGGGACGAAGAGACCCAGTACTTC. Translating it yields CASNPTSLAGDEETQYF.

The CDR3 loop reads CASSLAATSGGSTEAFF. Here the CDR3 DNA reads TGCGCCAGCAGCTTGGCCGCAACCTCCGGCGGTAGCACTGAAGCTTTCTTT. The chain recombines TRBV5-1 with TRBJ1-1; no clear D. Trimming pared 0 bases from V and 4 bases from J, leaving 19 bases between. CDR1 is SGHRS, CDR2 YFSETQ, per germline. The CDR3 has 17 amino acids.

CDR3 in amino acids: CASSLGLGGRNSYNEQFF. The CDR3 DNA reads as TGTGCCAGCAGCTTAGGATTAGGTGGGAGGAACTCCTACAATGAGCAGTTCTTC. The chain couples TRBV7-2 to TRBJ2-1; possible D gene TRBD2, 6 bases. With 1 base removed from V and 0 bases from J, the gap between germline ends came to 16 bases. This CDR3 comprises 18 residues. CDR1 and CDR2 from the germline V gene are SGHTA and FQGNSA. The variable domain in full, with the rest retrieved from reference TRBV7-2 and TRBJ2-1, is GAGVSQSPSNKVTEKGKDVELRCDPISGHTALYWYRQSLGQGLEFLIYFQGNSAPDKSGLPSDRFSAERTGGSVSTLTIQRTQQEDSAVYLCASSLGLGGRNSYNEQFFGPGTRLTVL.

The chain joins TRBV6-5 to TRBJ2-1; 8 bases align to TRBD1. The J segment lost 12 bases and the V segment lost 6 bases, leaving 10 bases of the junction unmatched. The length of the CDR3 is 13 residues. From germline, CDR1 is MNHEY and CDR2 SVGAGI. The CDR3 sequence is CASSQLSGTGQFF. The CDR3 DNA follows: TGTGCCAGCAGCCAATTATCCGGGACAGGGCAGTTCTTC.

V gene TRBV5-4 combines with J gene TRBJ2-1, with 7 bases matching TRBD2. This CDR3 has 17 amino acids. Germline lookup yields CDR1 SGHNT and CDR2 YYREEE (reference sequence). V gave up 1 base and J gave up 5 bases; unmatched junction bases: 12. CDR3 bases: TGTGCCAGCAGCTTGATACTGTGGGGGAGGGATAACAATGAGCAGTTCTTC. Amino acids: CASSLILWGRDNNEQFF.

The chain joins TRBV5-1 to TRBJ2-1; possibly TRBD2 for D (7 bases). This CDR3 contains 12 residues. From germline, CDR1 is SGHRS and CDR2 YFSETQ. The V end lost 4 bases, the J end lost 8 bases, and 10 bases lay between the germline ends. The CDR3 spells CASSRGGDEQFF. The CDR3 nucleotides read TGCGCCAGCAGCAGGGGGGGCGATGAGCAGTTCTTC.

The chain couples TRBV11-3 to TRBJ2-1; 8 bases are shared with TRBD2. The V gene end was trimmed by 5 bases and the J gene end by 4 bases; junction bases not matched to a gene: 10. This CDR3 contains 16 residues. Germline V CDR1 and CDR2: SGHNT, YENEEA. The CDR3 spells CASSRSTGGSYNEQFF. For the CDR3, the DNA is TGTGCCAGCAGCCGATCTACGGGAGGGAGTTACAATGAGCAGTTCTTC.

The chain combines TRBV5-4 with TRBJ2-7; the D is unclear. The V and J ends lost 0 bases and 0 bases respectively, with 7 bases between them. This CDR3 has 14 amino acids. Germline V gene lookup returns CDR1 SGHNT and CDR2 YYREEE (reference sequence). The CDR3 sequence is CASSLESSSYEQYF. CDR3 sequence (DNA): TGTGCCAGCAGCTTGGAAAGTAGCTCCTACGAGCAGTACTTC.

CDR3 region: CASSYPSGEETQYF. For the CDR3, the DNA is TGTGCCAGCAGCTACCCGTCAGGCGAAGAGACCCAGTACTTC. The J gene is TRBJ2-5, the V gene TRBV28; D not certain. The CDR3 is made up of 14 amino acids. V gave up 6 bases and J gave up 3 bases, with 14 bases separating them. Germline V CDR1 and CDR2: MDHEN, SYDVKM.

This chain joins TRBV5-1 and TRBJ1-1, with D unresolved. Germline CDR1 is SGHRS and CDR2 is YFSETQ. V was clipped by 0 bases and J by 0 bases, with 9 bases between them. The CDR3 covers 15 residues. For the CDR3, the DNA is TGCGCCAGCAGCTTGGTAGAGAGGATGAACACTGAAGCTTTCTTT. It encodes CASSLVERMNTEAFF.

The rearrangement uses TRBV30 and TRBJ2-1; 9 bases match TRBD2. V dropped 5 bases and J dropped 7; count of bases not matched to a gene: 9. The CDR3 consists of 14 residues. Germline values: CDR1 GTSNPN, CDR2 SVGIG (reference sequence). The CDR3 spells CAWSAGGNSNEQFF. The CDR3 bases are TGTGCCTGGTCTGCGGGAGGGAATTCGAATGAGCAGTTCTTC.

V and J are TRBV11-3 and TRBJ2-2, with TRBD2 matching 9 bases. V lost 5 bases, J lost 5 bases, and 12 bases stayed unmatched. CDR3 size: 17 residues. Germline CDR1 is SGHNT and CDR2 is YENEEA. CDR3 DNA: TGTGCCAGCAGCCCCGATTGGACTAGCGTGCGTACCGGGGAGCTGTTTTTT. It yields the protein CASSPDWTSVRTGELFF.

This rearrangement joins TRBV28 to TRBJ2-7; D unclear. Looked up from germline, CDR1 is MDHEN and CDR2 is SYDVKM. V gave up 1 base and J gave up 5 bases, with 6 bases separating them. CDR3 length equals 12 residues. The CDR3 bases are TGTGCCAGCAGTTTATATGGGGACGAGCAGTACTTC. This encodes CASSLYGDEQYF.

The chain joins TRBV19 to TRBJ2-2, with D maybe TRBD1 (5 bases). The CDR3 is 14 amino acids. The germline CDR1 and CDR2 sequences are LNHDA and SQIVND (reference sequence). Trimming took off 4 bases at V and 1 base at J, with 7 bases between the two ends. The CDR3 nucleotides are TGTGCCAGTAGTACGACAGAGAACACCGGGGAGCTGTTTTTT. This gives the protein CASSTTENTGELFF.

This clone has just one count. The chain uses TRBV2 and TRBJ1-1, with unresolved D. The CDR3 extends over 13 amino acids. Trimming took off 5 bases at V and 0 bases at J, with 7 bases between the two ends. CDR1 and CDR2 from the germline V gene are SNHLY and FYNNEI. The CDR3 spells CASSRTVNTEAFF. CDR3 in DNA: TGTGCCAGCAGTAGGACGGTGAACACTGAAGCTTTCTTT.

This chain joins TRBV9 and TRBJ2-3, with TRBD2 identical over 9 bases. The CDR3 length is 18 residues. The germline CDR1 and CDR2 sequences are SGDLS and YYNGEE. The V gene end was trimmed by 0 bases and the J gene end by 2 bases; junction bases not matched to a gene: 10. For the CDR3, the DNA is TGTGCCAGCAGCGTAGGTAGCGGGAGCAGAAGATTCACAGATACGCAGTATTTT. This codes for CASSVGSGSRRFTDTQYF. Together with reference TRBV9 and TRBJ2-3, the CDR3 gives the full variable domain: DSGVTQTPKHLITATGQRVTLRCSPRSGDLSVYWYQQSLDQGLQFLIQYYNGEERAKGNILERFSAQQFPDLHSELNLSSLELGDSALYFCASSVGSGSRRFTDTQYFGPGTRLTVL.

V and J are TRBV10-3 and TRBJ2-7; TRBD1 might be the D (6 bases). Germline V gene data show CDR1 as ENHRY and CDR2 as SYGVKD. The CDR3 has 17 amino acids. Trimming stripped 10 bases from V and 2 bases from J, with 27 bases between. CDR3 DNA: TGTGCCAGCGGTATTGACAGGCTGACCACCGGGGCCTACGAGCAGTACTTC. It translates to CASGIDRLTTGAYEQYF.

The CDR3 is CASAPEFPSGRWGNEQFF. The CDR3 DNA reads TGCGCCAGCGCCCCAGAATTTCCGAGCGGGAGATGGGGCAATGAGCAGTTCTTC. This chain uses TRBV5-1 with TRBJ2-1; TRBD2 agrees at 8 bases. V lost 7 bases to trimming and J lost 6 bases; unmatched junction nucleotides: 21. Germline V gene data show CDR1 as SGHRS and CDR2 as YFSETQ. CDR3 length: 18 amino acids.

The rearrangement joins TRBV3-1 (or the pseudogene TRBV3-2) to TRBJ2-3; 7 bases agree with TRBD2. This CDR3 is 16 amino acids long. V shed 0 bases, J shed 4 bases, and the junction held 7 bases outside the gene matches. Germline CDR1 LGHDT, CDR2 YNNKEL (reference sequence). CDR3 in amino acids: CASSQDFLAASDTQYF. The DNA for the CDR3 is TGTGCCAGCAGCCAAGATTTCCTAGCGGCTTCAGATACGCAGTATTTT.

This sequence joins TRBV19 and TRBJ2-4, with D perhaps TRBD2 (6 bases). V dropped 7 bases and J dropped 0 bases, with 22 bases sitting between them. Germline V gene lookup returns CDR1 LNHDA and CDR2 SQIVND (reference sequence). This CDR3 comprises 18 residues. The CDR3 is CASKSTWRRGLAKNIQYF. Written as DNA, the CDR3 is TGTGCCAGTAAATCAACCTGGCGGCGGGGATTAGCCAAAAACATTCAGTACTTC.

This chain uses TRBV7-9 with TRBJ1-1; no definite D call. Trimming stripped 1 base from V and 13 bases from J, with 13 bases between. CDR1 is SEHNR, CDR2 FQNEAQ, per germline (reference sequence). The CDR3 has 12 amino acids. The CDR3 DNA is TGTGCCAGCAGCTTAGGAAGGGATTTCAATTTCTTT. It translates to CASSLGRDFNFF.

The chain uses TRBV27 and TRBJ2-5; D is unclear. The CDR3 totals 13 residues. Deletions cut 7 bases from V and 9 bases from J, with 18 bases between. CDR1 is MNHEY, CDR2 SMNVEV, per germline (reference sequence). For the CDR3, the DNA is TGTGCCAGCAAACAATTGGCAGACTCGGCCCAGTACTTC. Its translation: CASKQLADSAQYF.